These T cell receptor beta chains were read from a single sample in a study of cytomegalovirus exposure and HLA in healthy donors. Here immunoSEQ multiplex PCR was the method, and the copy in TCRdb shows in-frame clones only, minus some. The sample records about 120,000 clones, 81% being singletons. The source material was PBMCs. The receptors come from a middle-aged woman in good health and CMV-seronegative. Each CDR3 is given with its conserved first and last residue. D genes are given only for firm matches. Not every row has a clone size; where given, it reads once, few, many or a size class.

J,V,size,D,CDR3,DNA
TRBJ1-1,TRBV7-8,NA,NA,CASSLARENTEAFF,TGTGCCAGCAGCTTAGCGAGGGAGAACACTGAAGCTTTCTTT
TRBJ2-7,TRBV9,once,NA,CASSVISVGRTPPSF,TGTGCCAGCAGCGTGATTAGCGTGGGGAGGACACCGCCCTCCTTC
TRBJ2-5,TRBV5-1,NA,TRBD1,CASSLSGTGIEQYF,TGCGCCAGCAGCCTGTCCGGGACAGGGATAGAGCAGTACTTC
TRBJ1-2,TRBV30,NA,TRBD1,CAWRGGRRDSRGDNYGYTF,TGTGCCTGGAGGGGGGGCAGACGGGACAGCCGAGGGGATAACTATGGCTACACCTTC
TRBJ2-5,TRBV19,NA,TRBD1,CASSRDRDQETQYF,TGTGCCAGTAGTAGGGACAGGGACCAAGAGACCCAGTACTTC
TRBJ1-3,TRBV5-6,NA,NA,CASSLARLSGNTIYF,TGTGCCAGCAGCTTGGCGCGCCTCTCTGGAAACACCATATATTTT
TRBJ2-3,TRBV7-2,once,TRBD2,CASSLESAGVTDTQYF,TGTGCCAGCAGCTTAGAGTCAGCGGGAGTGACAGATACGCAGTATTTT
TRBJ2-7,TRBV28,NA,NA,CASMDSKTYEQYF,TGTGCCAGCATGGACTCAAAGACCTACGAGCAGTACTTC
TRBJ2-3,TRBV4-3,NA,TRBD1,CASSQDLDRLTSTDTQYF,TGCGCCAGCAGCCAAGATCTGGACAGGCTAACTAGCACAGATACGCAGTATTTT
TRBJ1-2,TRBV10-3,NA,NA,CAISDYGYGYTF,TGTGCCATCAGCGATTACGGCTATGGCTACACCTTC
TRBJ2-5,TRBV28,NA,TRBD2,CASSWGVFLAGVPETQYF,TGTGCCAGCAGTTGGGGGGTGTTTCTAGCGGGAGTTCCGGAGACCCAGTACTTC
TRBJ1-2,TRBV7-9,NA,NA,CASSSLGGGDYGYTF,TGTGCCAGCAGCTCCCTCGGCGGGGGGGACTATGGCTACACCTTC
TRBJ2-7,TRBV7-9,NA,NA,CASSPTGYEQYF,TGTGCCAGCAGCCCGACAGGCTACGAGCAGTACTTC
TRBJ2-2,TRBV6-6,few,NA,CATLSRGLNTGELFF,TGTGCCACCTTATCCCGGGGGTTGAACACCGGGGAGCTGTTTTTT
TRBJ2-2,TRBV28,NA,TRBD2,CASSSSAGRADTGELFF,TGTGCCAGCAGTTCGTCAGCGGGGAGGGCCGACACCGGGGAGCTGTTTTTT
TRBJ2-1,TRBV4-1,NA,TRBD2,CASSHGLAGYNEQFF,TGCGCCAGCAGCCACGGGCTAGCGGGGTACAATGAGCAGTTCTTC
TRBJ2-3,TRBV30,NA,NA,CAWSRGSSTDTQYF,TGTGCCTGGAGTAGGGGGTCTAGCACAGATACGCAGTATTTT
TRBJ2-1,TRBV7-2,NA,NA,CASSRTSTTYNEQFF,TGTGCCAGCAGCCGCACCTCTACTACTTACAATGAGCAGTTCTTC
TRBJ2-5,TRBV10-2,NA,TRBD2,CASTGTSGLQETQYF,TGCGCCAGCACCGGGACTAGCGGACTTCAAGAGACCCAGTACTTC
TRBJ2-5,TRBV28,NA,TRBD2,CASSFVTGGEETQYF,TGTGCCAGCAGTTTCGTGACGGGGGGGGAAGAGACCCAGTACTTC
TRBJ2-4,TRBV10-1,NA,NA,CASSGGLADVAKNIQYF,TGCGCCAGCAGCGGGGGGCTAGCGGACGTAGCCAAAAACATTCAGTACTTC
TRBJ2-7,TRBV7-3,NA,TRBD2,CASSLNAGGSYEQYF,TGTGCCAGCAGCTTAAACGCGGGAGGTTCCTACGAGCAGTACTTC
TRBJ2-1,TRBV27,NA,NA,CASSFLTYNEQFF,TGTGCCAGCAGTTTTCTGACATACAATGAGCAGTTCTTC
TRBJ2-7,TRBV18,NA,TRBD2,CASSTLAGVPYEQYF,TGTGCCAGCTCAACCCTAGCGGGAGTCCCCTACGAGCAGTACTTC
TRBJ1-4,TRBV11-1,NA,NA,CASSATGLEKLFF,TGTGCCAGCAGCGCCACAGGGCTTGAAAAACTGTTTTTT
TRBJ1-2,TRBV15,NA,TRBD1,CATSEAGTGGGYTF,TGTGCCACCAGCGAGGCCGGGACAGGGGGTGGCTACACCTTC
TRBJ2-1,TRBV9,NA,TRBD2,CASSGVSGRLEQFF,TGTGCCAGCAGCGGGGTTAGCGGGAGGCTTGAGCAGTTCTTC
TRBJ1-1,TRBV27,NA,TRBD1,CASSLKRGPSEAFF,TGTGCCAGCAGTTTAAAGAGGGGGCCAAGTGAAGCTTTCTTT
TRBJ1-2,TRBV18,NA,TRBD1,CASSPGTGGLGGYTF,TGTGCCAGCTCACCAGGGACAGGGGGCCTCGGTGGCTACACCTTC
TRBJ2-7,TRBV28,NA,TRBD1,CASSFSWTGGLGYEQYF,TGTGCCAGCAGTTTTTCTTGGACAGGGGGCTTAGGGTACGAGCAGTACTTC
TRBJ1-1,TRBV25-1,NA,NA,CASSDTKNTEAFF,TGTGCCAGCAGTGACACAAAGAACACTGAAGCTTTCTTT
TRBJ1-2,TRBV5-1,NA,NA,CASSLEVPGGYTF,TGCGCCAGCAGCTTGGAGGTGCCCGGGGGCTACACCTTC
TRBJ2-7,TRBV5-1,NA,TRBD1,CASGPDRSTYEQYF,TGCGCCAGCGGACCGGACAGGTCTACCTACGAGCAGTACTTC
TRBJ2-2,TRBV5-1,NA,TRBD2,CASTQRGANTGELFF,TGCGCCAGCACACAGCGGGGGGCGAACACCGGGGAGCTGTTTTTT
TRBJ1-5,TRBV27,NA,NA,CASSLYSGSGNQPQHF,TGTGCCAGCAGTTTATATTCAGGGTCGGGCAATCAGCCCCAGCATTTT
TRBJ2-1,TRBV4-2,few,NA,CASTPLEGEKQFF,TGTGCCAGCACTCCTCTCGAGGGGGAGAAGCAGTTCTTC
TRBJ1-4,TRBV5-1,few,NA,CASSLEGATNEKLFF,TGCGCCAGCAGCTTGGAGGGGGCAACTAATGAAAAACTGTTTTTT
TRBJ1-1,TRBV28,NA,TRBD1,CASSSTTGANTEAFF,TGTGCCAGCAGCTCGACAACAGGGGCGAACACTGAAGCTTTCTTT
TRBJ1-1,TRBV30,NA,TRBD1,CAWGTGKGNTEAFF,TGTGCCTGGGGGACAGGGAAAGGGAACACTGAAGCTTTCTTT
TRBJ2-6,TRBV19,NA,TRBD2,CASSIGPSGPTVPGANVLTF,TGTGCCAGTAGTATTGGGCCTAGCGGGCCGACCGTACCTGGGGCCAACGTCCTGACTTTC
TRBJ1-3,TRBV7-3,NA,NA,CASSLDSPGNTIYF,TGTGCCAGCAGCCTTGACAGCCCTGGAAACACCATATATTTT
TRBJ2-5,TRBV5-6,few,NA,CASTILLALGRETQYF,TGTGCCAGCACCATCTTACTAGCTTTGGGAAGAGAGACCCAGTACTTC
TRBJ1-1,TRBV5-1,NA,NA,CASSATPGGQLMNTEAFF,TGCGCCAGCAGCGCCACCCCGGGGGGGCAGCTAATGAACACTGAAGCTTTCTTT
TRBJ2-7,TRBV5-4,NA,TRBD1,CASSSPTGTGDYEQYF,TGTGCCAGCAGCTCACCCACCGGGACAGGGGATTACGAGCAGTACTTC